Listed below are T cell receptor beta chains from one sample, sequenced in a study of a mutant IDH1 vaccine in newly diagnosed glioma. Assay used: immunoSEQ multiplex PCR; TCRdb lists only in-frame clones, some missing. The repertoire holds fewer than 150,000 clones, almost 90% seen once, with 0.6% to 0.7% in the top ten. These receptors' antigens are unknown. This specimen was PBMCs, taken from a glioma patient whose treatment included an IDH1 peptide vaccine. Receptors originate from a woman between 50 and 59 years old with glioma. The CDR3 runs from the conserved cysteine through the conserved F or W. A D gene is named only where the DNA matches it firmly.

>TRBV5-1|TRBJ2-1|-
CASCELPSMPNEQFF
TGCGCCAGTTGCGAACTACCGTCAATGCCCAATGAGCAGTTCTTC
>TRBV5-8|TRBJ2-1|-
CASSQPSERDDEQFF
TGTGCCAGCAGCCAGCCTAGCGAGAGGGACGATGAGCAGTTCTTC
>TRBV28|TRBJ1-5|-
CASSFFGGSQPQHF
TGTGCCAGCAGTTTCTTTGGGGGCAGTCAGCCCCAGCATTTT
>TRBV6-5|TRBJ1-5|-
CASQTWNQPQHF
TGTGCCAGCCAGACCTGGAATCAGCCCCAGCATTTT
>TRBV10-1|TRBJ2-1|TRBD2
CASSDTSGSVEQFF
TGCGCCAGCAGTGATACTAGCGGGAGTGTTGAGCAGTTCTTC
>TRBV6-1|TRBJ2-7|TRBD2
CASSGGTSGFYEQYF
TGTGCCAGCAGTGGCGGGACTAGCGGGTTCTACGAGCAGTACTTC
>TRBV5-1|TRBJ2-1|-
CASSLVGGSYNEQFF
TGCGCCAGCAGCTTGGTAGGGGGGTCCTACAATGAGCAGTTCTTC
>TRBV10-2|TRBJ2-3|TRBD2
CASIRGGRADTQYF
TGCGCCAGCATACGTGGCGGGAGAGCCGATACGCAGTATTTT
>TRBV5-6|TRBJ1-4|-
CASSLRDYSEKLFF
TGTGCCAGCAGCCTCCGGGACTATAGTGAAAAACTGTTTTTT
>TRBV28|TRBJ1-5|-
CASRLSNSNQPQHF
TGTGCCAGCAGACTGAGTAATAGCAATCAGCCCCAGCATTTT